This T cell receptor beta chain was profiled in a study of regulatory dendritic cells for organ transplantation. FACS sorted CD4+ or CD8+ T cells into CD45RA+ naive and CD45RO+ memory. The data were produced by immunoSEQ multiplex PCR, yet TCRdb's version contains in-frame clones alone and is incomplete. The sample has more than 35,000 clones; 80% to 95% are singletons. With respect to this clone: The antigen is not known. Other DNA sequences from this sample encode an identical CDR3 as well.

From germline, CDR1 is SGDLS and CDR2 YYNGEE. The CDR3 loop spans 14 amino acids. The V end was cut by 0 bases, the J end by 0 bases, with 7 bases between. General study points: Regulatory dendritic cells appeared to expand memory CD8+ clones less than mature ones. Naive T cells showed high diversity, memory cells less, memory CD8+ least.

V and J are TRBV9 and TRBJ2-7; unclear D gene. This clonotype was obtained from a human donor in good health. What was sequenced was naive CD8+ T cells from blood. Subset in this sample: CD45RA+ naive T cells. The CDR3 DNA is TGTGCCAGCAGCGTAGGTGGCAGCTCCTACGAGCAGTACTTC. It codes for CASSVGGSSYEQYF.